This TCR beta chain was sequenced in a study of beta chain features in type 1 diabetes. Whole-study findings and limits: VDJ junctions in type 1 diabetes patients carried more deletions and fewer insertions. TCRB CDR3s were moderately but significantly shorter in Type 1 diabetes patients in all four CD4+ subsets. Still unanswered here is whether HLA type influences TCRB rearrangement.

As for this clone: Antigen unknown.

Sequencing targeted expressed TCRB transcripts, as all isolated RNA had been reverse transcribed. Here immunoSEQ multiplex PCR was the method, and the copy in TCRdb shows in-frame clones only, minus some. The sample yields some 290,000 clones, 24% seen once. Every sorted population was more than 95% pure. This receptor was obtained from a woman aged 30 to 39 with type 1 diabetes. The sequenced sample was naive CD4+ T cells from blood.

The CDR3 DNA reads as TGTGCCAGCAGCTTTCATAAAGCGACTGATGAGCAGTTCTTC. Translating gives CASSFHKATDEQFF. The rearrangement uses TRBV7-3 and TRBJ2-1; D is unclear. The germline V and J ends were trimmed by 3 bases and 8 bases, with 14 bases remaining between them. Germline CDR1 SGHTA, CDR2 FQGTGA. The CDR3 runs 14 residues.